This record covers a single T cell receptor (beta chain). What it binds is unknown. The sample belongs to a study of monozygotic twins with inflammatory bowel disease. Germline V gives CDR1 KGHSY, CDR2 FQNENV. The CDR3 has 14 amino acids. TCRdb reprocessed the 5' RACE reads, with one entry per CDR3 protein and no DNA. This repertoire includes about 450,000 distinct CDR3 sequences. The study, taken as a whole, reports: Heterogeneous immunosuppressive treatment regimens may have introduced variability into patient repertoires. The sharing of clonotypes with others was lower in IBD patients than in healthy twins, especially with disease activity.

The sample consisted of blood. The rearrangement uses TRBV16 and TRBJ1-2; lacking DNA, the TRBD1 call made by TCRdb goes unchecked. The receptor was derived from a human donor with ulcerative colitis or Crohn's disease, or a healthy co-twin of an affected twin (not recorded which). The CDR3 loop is CASSQSDRSKGYTF.